This record looks at one T cell receptor beta chain sequence and its context. Its antigen is not identified. The data derive from a study of CD8+CD57+ T cells in acquired aplastic anemia. In the study overall: DNA from sorted CD4+ and CD8+ cells averaged around 3.2 ug. Study conclusions and caveats: Patients and controls turned out to have more than 25 CD8+ CDR3 sequences in common.

The V end lost 3 bases, the J end lost 0 bases, and 12 bases lay between the germline ends. The CDR3 is made up of 15 amino acids. Germline V gene lookup returns CDR1 DFQATT and CDR2 SNEGSKA (reference sequence). According to the study, genomic DNA was the template for TCR beta VDJ and CDR3 profiling. TCRdb re-called the reads with MiXCR, one entry per CDR3 protein. There are roughly 200,000 distinct CDR3 sequences in the sample; 61% occur only once, and over 25% lies in the top ten. The sequence was obtained from a human donor in good health. The V gene is TRBV20-1, the J gene TRBJ1-5; D is ambiguous. The source material was sorted CD4+, CD8+, or CD8+CD57+ T cells (not recorded which) from PBMCs. CDR3 amino acids: CSASEYVGSNQPQHF. The CDR3, as DNA: TGCAGTGCTAGTGAATACGTGGGTAGCAATCAGCCCCAGCATTTT.